The T cell receptor (beta chain) described here comes from a study of T cell changes during pregnancy in multiple sclerosis. Unmatched junction bases numbered 1, after V lost 0 bases and J lost 4 bases. The CDR3 covers 14 residues. Germline V gives CDR1 SNHLY, CDR2 FYNNEI. Sequencing was performed with immunoSEQ multiplex PCR; in TCRdb, only in-frame clones are kept and a portion is missing. The sample yields about 57,000 clones, roughly nine tenths seen once. The sequences come from peripheral blood, collected in the first trimester of pregnancy. This sequence originates from a female donor in good health, enrolled as a control in a pregnancy study. The rearrangement uses TRBV2 and TRBJ2-5, with 8 bases matching TRBD2. The CDR3 nucleotides read TGTGCCAGCAGTGAAGCGCTAGCGGGAGAGACCCAGTACTTC. Translating gives CASSEALAGETQYF.